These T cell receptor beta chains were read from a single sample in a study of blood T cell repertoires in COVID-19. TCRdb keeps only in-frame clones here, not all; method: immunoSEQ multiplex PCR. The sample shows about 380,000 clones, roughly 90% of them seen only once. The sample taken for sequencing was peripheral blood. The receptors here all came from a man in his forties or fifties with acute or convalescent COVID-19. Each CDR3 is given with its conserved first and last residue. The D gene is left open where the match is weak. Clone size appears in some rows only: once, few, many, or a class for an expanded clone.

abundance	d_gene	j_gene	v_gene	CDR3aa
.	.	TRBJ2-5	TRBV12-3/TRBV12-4	CASSLQQETQYF
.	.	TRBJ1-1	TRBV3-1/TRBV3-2	CASSQDLNFLQEAFF
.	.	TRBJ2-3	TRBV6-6	CASGDRNTDTQYF
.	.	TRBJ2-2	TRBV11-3	CASSSLRGSGGELFF
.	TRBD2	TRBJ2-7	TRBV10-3	CAISEYSMSSGGYEQYF
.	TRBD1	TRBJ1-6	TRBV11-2	CASSPEPGQSLNSPLHF
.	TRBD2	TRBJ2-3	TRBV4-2	CASGTSGGAGGTDTQYF
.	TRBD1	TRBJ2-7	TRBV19	CASSFGQGPYEQYF
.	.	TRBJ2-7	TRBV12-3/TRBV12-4	CASSLLLEQYF
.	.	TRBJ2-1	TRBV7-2	CASSSNLGGQTYNEQFF
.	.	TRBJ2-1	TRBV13	CASSHRQAYNEQFF
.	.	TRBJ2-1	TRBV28	CASSSRWEQFF
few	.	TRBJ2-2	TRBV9	CASSVNLNTGELFF
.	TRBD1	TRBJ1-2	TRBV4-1	CASSQPGQSRAYGYTF
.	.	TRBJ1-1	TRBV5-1	CASSLTDRNTEAFF
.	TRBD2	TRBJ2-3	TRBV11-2	CASSDLGGLAGASTDTQYF
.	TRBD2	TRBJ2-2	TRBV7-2	CASSLARRGDTGELFF
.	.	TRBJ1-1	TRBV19	CASRTKGGTEAFF
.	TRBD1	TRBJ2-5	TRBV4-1	CASSQDRAGGETQYF
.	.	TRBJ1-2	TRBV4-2	CASSQDVLGGPGYTF
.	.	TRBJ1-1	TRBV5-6	CASSLVRDTEAFF
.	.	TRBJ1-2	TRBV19	CASSRPPGHDLDYGYTF
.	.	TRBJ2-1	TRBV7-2	CASSPDTYNEQFF
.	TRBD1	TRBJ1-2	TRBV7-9	CASSLPGQGWYGYTF
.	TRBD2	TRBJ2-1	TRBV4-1	CASSHPRGGGPSSYNEQFF
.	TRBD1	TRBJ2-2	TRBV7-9	CASSLGQGLTGELFF
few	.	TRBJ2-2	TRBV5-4	CASSISGVNTGELFF
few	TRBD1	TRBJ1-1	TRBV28	CASTGTALTIYEAFF
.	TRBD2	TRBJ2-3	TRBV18	CASSRTSGRANQDTQYF
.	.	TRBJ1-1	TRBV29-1	CSGGGEEGTEAFF
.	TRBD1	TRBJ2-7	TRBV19	CASSPQTGTYEQYF
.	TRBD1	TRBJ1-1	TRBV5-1	CASSPQGGTEAFF
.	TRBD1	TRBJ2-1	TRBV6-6	CASGQGDPNEQFF
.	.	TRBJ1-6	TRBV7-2	CASSSNRASYNSPLHF
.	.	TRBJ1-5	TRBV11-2	CASSLAPGSQPQHF
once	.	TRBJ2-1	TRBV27	CASSLSRLVEQFF
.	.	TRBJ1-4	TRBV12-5	CASGLTPATATNEKLFF
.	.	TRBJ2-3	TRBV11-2	CASSGGGRDTQYF
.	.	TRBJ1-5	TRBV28	CASRTPDRLNQPQHF
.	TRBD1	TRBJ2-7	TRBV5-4	CASSRDRGTYEQYF
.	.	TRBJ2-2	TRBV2	CASTHGTTNTGELFF
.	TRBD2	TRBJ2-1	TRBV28	CASSSTSGGFNEQFF
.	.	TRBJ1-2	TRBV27	CASSGGSNPYGYTF
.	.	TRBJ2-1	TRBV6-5	CASSQWESTYNEQFF
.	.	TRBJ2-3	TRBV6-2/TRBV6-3	CASSYAGTYRDTQYF
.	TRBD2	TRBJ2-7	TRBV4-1	CASSLGTSGEYYEQYF